This T cell receptor (beta chain) is from a study of CD8+CD57+ T cells in acquired aplastic anemia. Whole-study context: DNA recovered from sorted CD4+ and CD8+ cells had a mean of approximately 3 ug.

Genomic DNA served as template for TCR beta VDJ and CDR3 profiling. TCRdb used MiXCR to reprocess the reads, holding one entry per CDR3 protein. The sample includes about 240,000 distinct CDR3 sequences, 45% to 50% seen only once; the top ten take less than 9%. In patients chosen for sequencing, flow cytometry had shown CD8+CD57+ cell expansion. Severe acquired aplastic anemia was present in every patient. No patient had been given any therapy when blood was sampled. Source material: sorted CD4+, CD8+, or CD8+CD57+ T cells (not recorded which) from PBMCs. This sequence was found in a human donor with aplastic anemia.

The CDR3 sequence is CASSFGRTVSYEQYF. CDR3 nucleotide sequence: TGTGCCAGCAGTTTTGGTCGGACGGTTTCCTACGAGCAGTACTTC. V and J are TRBV27 and TRBJ2-7; D is ambiguous. Germline V lookup: CDR1 MNHEY, CDR2 SMNVEV (reference sequence). Trimming cost V 3 bases and J 1 base, with 13 bases left between them. This CDR3 region has 15 residues.